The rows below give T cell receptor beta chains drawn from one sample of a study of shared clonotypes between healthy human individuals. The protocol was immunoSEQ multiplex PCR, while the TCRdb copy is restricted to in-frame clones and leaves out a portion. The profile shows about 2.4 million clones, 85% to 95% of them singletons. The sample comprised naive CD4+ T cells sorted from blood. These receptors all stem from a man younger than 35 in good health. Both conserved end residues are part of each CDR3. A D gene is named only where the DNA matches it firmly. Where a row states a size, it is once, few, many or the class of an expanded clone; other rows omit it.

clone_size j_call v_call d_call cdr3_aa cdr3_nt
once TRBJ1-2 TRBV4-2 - CASSRPGGLDGYTF TGTGCCAGCAGTCGCCCGGGGGGTCTCGATGGCTACACCTTC
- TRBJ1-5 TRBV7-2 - CASSLESGQLMQLPQHF TGTGCCAGCAGCTTAGAGTCTGGACAGTTGATGCAGCTGCCCCAGCATTTT
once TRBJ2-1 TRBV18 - CASSQLGSVSYNEQFF TGTGCCAGCTCACAGTTAGGCTCTGTCTCCTACAATGAGCAGTTCTTC
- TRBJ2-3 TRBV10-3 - CAIPGHSPDTQYF TGTGCCATCCCGGGCCATAGCCCCGATACGCAGTATTTT
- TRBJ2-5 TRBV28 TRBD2 CASSFSRAGRETQYF TGTGCCAGCAGTTTCTCCCGAGCGGGGCGAGAGACCCAGTACTTC
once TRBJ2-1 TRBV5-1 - CASTGQGPYNEQFF TGCGCCAGCACTGGCCAGGGCCCCTACAATGAGCAGTTCTTC
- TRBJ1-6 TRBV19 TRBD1 CASSTQGGSNSPLHF TGTGCCAGTAGTACCCAGGGGGGATCTAATTCACCCCTCCACTTT
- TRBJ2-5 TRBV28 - CASSLYGETQYF TGTGCCAGCAGTTTATATGGAGAGACCCAGTACTTC
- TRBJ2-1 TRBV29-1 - CSVEGAGTSTAVF TGCAGCGTTGAAGGGGCCGGGACCTCCACCGCTGTCTTC
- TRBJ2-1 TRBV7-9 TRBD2 CASSLLESGGEQFF TGTGCCAGCAGCCTACTCGAATCCGGGGGGGAGCAGTTCTTC
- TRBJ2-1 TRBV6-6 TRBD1 CASSKGQGSYNEQFF TGTGCCAGCAGTAAGGGACAGGGTAGTTACAATGAGCAGTTCTTC
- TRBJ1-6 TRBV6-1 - CASSDRGNVWNSPLHF TGTGCCAGCAGTGATCGGGGGAACGTTTGGAATTCACCCCTCCACTTT
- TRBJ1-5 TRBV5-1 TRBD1 CASSLTGQGGQPQHF TGCGCCAGCAGCTTGACGGGACAGGGAGGGCAGCCCCAGCATTTT
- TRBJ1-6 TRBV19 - CASSMGSGRALSYNSPLHF TGTGCCAGTAGTATGGGCTCCGGCAGGGCTCTCTCCTATAATTCACCCCTCCACTTT
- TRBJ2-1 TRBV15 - CATSRSFYNEQFF TGTGCCACCAGCAGGAGCTTCTACAATGAGCAGTTCTTC
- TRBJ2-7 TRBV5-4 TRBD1 CASSAGQVYEQYF TGTGCCAGCAGCGCGGGACAGGTCTACGAGCAGTACTTC
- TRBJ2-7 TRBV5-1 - CASSREGTASEQYF TGCGCCAGCAGCAGGGAAGGGACGGCCAGCGAGCAGTACTTC
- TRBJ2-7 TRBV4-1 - CASRKGIVDYEQYF TGCGCCAGCAGGAAAGGGATAGTCGACTACGAGCAGTACTTC
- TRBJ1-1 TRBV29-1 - CSVGEPNTEAFF TGCAGCGTGGGGGAACCGAACACTGAAGCTTTCTTT
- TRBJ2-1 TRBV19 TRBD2 CASSIRRGAQTRSYNEQFF TGTGCCAGTAGTATACGGCGGGGGGCCCAGACGCGGTCCTACAATGAGCAGTTCTTC
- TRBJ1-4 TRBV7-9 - CASSFMGLATNEKLFF TGTGCCAGCAGCTTCATGGGCCTTGCAACTAATGAAAAACTGTTTTTT
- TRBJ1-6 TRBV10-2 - CASTPADRTNSPLHF TGCGCCAGCACCCCAGCGGATCGTACTAATTCACCCCTCCACTTT
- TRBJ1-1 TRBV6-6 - CASSYGLTVMNTEAFF TGTGCCAGCAGTTACGGGCTAACAGTGATGAACACTGAAGCTTTCTTT
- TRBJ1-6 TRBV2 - CASSSRTASYNSPLHF TGTGCCAGCAGCTCGCGGACAGCCTCCTATAATTCACCCCTCCACTTT
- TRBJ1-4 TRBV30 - CAVTNWGGTATNEKLFF TGTGCCGTCACAAATTGGGGGGGCACTGCAACTAATGAAAAACTGTTTTTT
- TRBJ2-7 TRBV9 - CASSLGQPYEQYF TGTGCCAGCAGCCTCGGACAGCCCTACGAGCAGTACTTC
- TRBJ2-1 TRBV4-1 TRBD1 CASSQGGGTGLWNEQFF TGCGCCAGCAGCCAAGGAGGCGGGACAGGGCTGTGGAATGAGCAGTTCTTC
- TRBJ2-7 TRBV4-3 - CASSQGGDAAAEQYF TGCGCCAGCAGCCAAGGGGGGGACGCAGCCGCCGAGCAGTACTTC
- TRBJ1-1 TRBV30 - CAWRDSADTEAFF TGTGCCTGGAGAGACTCGGCGGACACTGAAGCTTTCTTT
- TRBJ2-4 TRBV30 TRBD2 CAWSRGGDQYF TGTGCCTGGAGTAGGGGAGGGGACCAGTACTTC
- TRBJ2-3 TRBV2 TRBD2 CASSSSGSATDTQYF TGTGCCAGCAGTTCTAGCGGGAGCGCGACAGATACGCAGTATTTT
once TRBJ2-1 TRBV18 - CASSTRDRTYNEQFF TGTGCCAGCTCTACCCGGGACCGTACCTACAATGAGCAGTTCTTC
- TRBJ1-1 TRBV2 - CASSEQGFNTEAFF TGTGCCAGCAGTGAACAAGGATTCAACACTGAAGCTTTCTTT
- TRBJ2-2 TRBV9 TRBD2 CASSVISVSGRGTGELFF TGTGCCAGCAGCGTTATCTCTGTAAGCGGGAGAGGGACCGGGGAGCTGTTTTTT
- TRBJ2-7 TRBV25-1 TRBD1 CASNSGGAEQYF TGTGCCAGCAACTCAGGGGGAGCCGAGCAGTACTTC
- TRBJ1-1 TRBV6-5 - CASTNGQLNTEAFF TGTGCCAGCACGAACGGACAGTTGAACACTGAAGCTTTCTTT
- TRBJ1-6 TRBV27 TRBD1 CASSLGTGNNSPLHF TGTGCCAGCAGTTTAGGGACAGGGAATAATTCACCCCTCCACTTT